This T cell receptor (beta chain) was recorded in a study of PD-L1 blockade in urothelial cancer. Across the whole study: Blood analysis occurred 3 weeks (second dose) and 6 weeks after treatment start.

Profiled with immunoSEQ multiplex PCR; TCRdb holds only in-frame clones, not every one. The sample holds fewer than 75,000 clones, 84% seen once. This CDR3 region has 13 residues. Germline V gene lookup returns CDR1 MNHEY and CDR2 SMNVEV (reference sequence). Trimming removed 1 base at V and 3 bases at J, with 6 bases between. This clone showed up just a few times. This TCR was recovered from a man in his 70s with urothelial cancer. The input for sequencing was PBMCs, taken around atezolizumab (anti-PD-L1) treatment. V usage is TRBV27 and J usage is TRBJ1-1; D gene uncertain. CDR3 nucleotides: TGTGCCAGCAGTTTATGGGCCTACACTGAAGCTTTCTTT. It translates to CASSLWAYTEAFF.